A selection of T cell receptor beta chains follows, all from one sample in a study of blood T cell repertoires in COVID-19. Assay: immunoSEQ multiplex PCR; the TCRdb copy retains only in-frame clones and omits some. The sample lists roughly 400,000 clones; around 87% were seen once. Specimen: peripheral blood. The receptor set was obtained from a woman between 55 and 75 years old with COVID-19, enrolled during active disease. The CDR3 runs from the conserved cysteine through the conserved F or W. A D gene is named only where the DNA matches it firmly. Size is stated for part of the rows, as once, few or many counts, or as a class when the clone is expanded.

TRBJ2-5	-	TRBV5-1	TRBD2	CASSSGRTSGGETQYF	TGCGCCAGCAGCTCCGGACGGACTAGCGGGGGAGAGACCCAGTACTTC
TRBJ2-4	-	TRBV25-1	TRBD1	CASSDLGQGRSKNIQYF	TGTGCCAGCAGTGACCTGGGACAGGGTCGATCCAAAAACATTCAGTACTTC
TRBJ1-2	few	TRBV5-1	TRBD1	CASSLGQGGHTF	TGCGCCAGCAGCTTGGGACAGGGGGGCCACACCTTC
TRBJ1-2	-	TRBV5-1	-	CASSLQGYGYTF	TGCGCCAGCAGCTTGCAGGGTTATGGCTACACCTTC
TRBJ1-3	few	TRBV5-1	-	CASSLGAGAGNTIYF	TGCGCCAGCAGCTTGGGGGCAGGGGCTGGAAACACCATATATTTT
TRBJ1-2	-	TRBV6-5	-	CASRRRGNTNYGYTF	TGTGCCAGCAGGAGGAGGGGAAACACTAACTATGGCTACACCTTC
TRBJ2-1	-	TRBV11-2	TRBD2	CASSPGLAGGPGFF	TGTGCCAGCAGCCCTGGACTAGCGGGGGGGCCTGGATTCTTC
TRBJ2-5	-	TRBV20-1	-	CSASKLTGEETQYF	TGCAGTGCTAGTAAGCTAACCGGGGAAGAGACCCAGTACTTC
TRBJ1-1	-	TRBV5-4	TRBD1	CASSPMTGANTEAFF	TGTGCCAGCAGCCCGATGACAGGGGCGAACACTGAAGCTTTCTTT
TRBJ2-6	-	TRBV11-2	-	CASSLGALISGANVLTF	TGTGCCAGCAGCTTAGGGGCTCTGATCTCTGGGGCCAACGTCCTGACTTTC
TRBJ2-7	-	TRBV13	-	CASSLLKGGSYEQYF	TGTGCCAGCAGCTTATTAAAGGGAGGATCGTACGAGCAGTACTTC
TRBJ1-2	-	TRBV18	-	CASSPRGVWNNYGYTF	TGTGCCAGCTCACCACGGGGGGTATGGAACAACTATGGCTACACCTTC
TRBJ2-1	-	TRBV18	TRBD1	CASSAGTAYNEQFF	TGTGCCAGCTCAGCCGGGACAGCTTACAATGAGCAGTTCTTC
TRBJ1-1	-	TRBV15	-	CATSRQGRVTEAFF	TGTGCCACCAGCAGACAGGGTAGGGTCACTGAAGCTTTCTTT
TRBJ2-5	-	TRBV18	TRBD2	CASSPGLAGGKETQYF	TGTGCCAGCTCTCCAGGACTAGCGGGGGGGAAAGAGACCCAGTACTTC
TRBJ1-1	-	TRBV5-4	-	CASTPPGGFTEAFF	TGTGCCAGCACCCCGCCCGGAGGGTTCACTGAAGCTTTCTTT
TRBJ1-5	-	TRBV27	TRBD1	CASSLLRDRGSNSNQPQHF	TGTGCCAGCAGTTTACTCCGGGACAGGGGCTCAAATAGCAATCAGCCCCAGCATTTT
TRBJ2-3	-	TRBV14	-	CASSRGLLSTDTQYF	TGTGCCAGCAGCCGCGGACTTCTAAGCACAGATACGCAGTATTTT
TRBJ1-1	-	TRBV19	-	CASSPREVGTEAFF	TGTGCCAGTAGCCCCCGGGAGGTAGGTACTGAAGCTTTCTTT
TRBJ2-7	-	TRBV4-1	TRBD1	CASSQDSQTGSYEQYF	TGCGCCAGCAGCCAAGATTCGCAGACAGGGAGCTACGAGCAGTACTTC
TRBJ1-2	-	TRBV1	-	CTSSIRTTLRRGLSYGYTF	TGCACCAGCAGCATCCGGACCACTCTGCGGAGGGGGCTAAGCTATGGCTACACCTTC
TRBJ1-1	-	TRBV18	-	CASSVDRSNTEAFF	TGTGCCAGCTCAGTTGACAGATCGAACACTGAAGCTTTCTTT
TRBJ2-6	-	TRBV9	-	CASSVGLNGSPGANVLTF	TGTGCCAGCAGCGTAGGTCTGAACGGTTCCCCTGGGGCCAACGTCCTGACTTTC
TRBJ2-5	-	TRBV6-5	-	CASLQGVGETQYF	TGTGCCAGCCTTCAAGGGGTCGGGGAGACCCAGTACTTC
TRBJ1-1	-	TRBV4-1	-	CASSHMNTEAFF	TGCGCCAGCAGCCACATGAACACTGAAGCTTTCTTT
TRBJ2-3	-	TRBV4-2	TRBD2	CASSQFSGGSTDTQYF	TGTGCCAGCAGCCAATTTAGCGGGGGAAGCACAGATACGCAGTATTTT
TRBJ2-7	-	TRBV20-1	-	CSASPRGEQYF	TGCAGTGCGTCCCCTAGGGGCGAGCAGTACTTC
TRBJ1-2	-	TRBV5-8	-	CASSLLQGEGGYTF	TGTGCCAGCAGCTTGCTACAGGGAGAAGGTGGCTACACCTTC
TRBJ1-6	few	TRBV5-1	TRBD1	CASSSQGTSSYNSPLHF	TGCGCCAGCAGCTCACAGGGGACCAGCTCCTATAATTCACCCCTCCACTTT
TRBJ2-7	-	TRBV28	-	CASRFAGQYEQYF	TGTGCCAGCAGATTCGCCGGACAGTACGAGCAGTACTTC
TRBJ2-2	-	TRBV19	-	CASSIDRSGGELFF	TGTGCCAGTAGTATAGATCGGAGCGGGGGGGAGCTGTTTTTT
TRBJ2-5	-	TRBV9	TRBD1	CASSVVGTGSETQYF	TGTGCCAGCAGCGTAGTAGGGACAGGGTCAGAGACCCAGTACTTC
TRBJ2-2	-	TRBV3-1/TRBV3-2	TRBD2	CASRPRLAGGPGELFF	TGTGCCAGCAGACCACGACTAGCGGGGGGACCCGGGGAGCTGTTTTTT
TRBJ1-2	-	TRBV3-1/TRBV3-2	-	CASSQADNQGYTF	TGTGCCAGCAGCCAAGCGGACAATCAAGGCTACACCTTC